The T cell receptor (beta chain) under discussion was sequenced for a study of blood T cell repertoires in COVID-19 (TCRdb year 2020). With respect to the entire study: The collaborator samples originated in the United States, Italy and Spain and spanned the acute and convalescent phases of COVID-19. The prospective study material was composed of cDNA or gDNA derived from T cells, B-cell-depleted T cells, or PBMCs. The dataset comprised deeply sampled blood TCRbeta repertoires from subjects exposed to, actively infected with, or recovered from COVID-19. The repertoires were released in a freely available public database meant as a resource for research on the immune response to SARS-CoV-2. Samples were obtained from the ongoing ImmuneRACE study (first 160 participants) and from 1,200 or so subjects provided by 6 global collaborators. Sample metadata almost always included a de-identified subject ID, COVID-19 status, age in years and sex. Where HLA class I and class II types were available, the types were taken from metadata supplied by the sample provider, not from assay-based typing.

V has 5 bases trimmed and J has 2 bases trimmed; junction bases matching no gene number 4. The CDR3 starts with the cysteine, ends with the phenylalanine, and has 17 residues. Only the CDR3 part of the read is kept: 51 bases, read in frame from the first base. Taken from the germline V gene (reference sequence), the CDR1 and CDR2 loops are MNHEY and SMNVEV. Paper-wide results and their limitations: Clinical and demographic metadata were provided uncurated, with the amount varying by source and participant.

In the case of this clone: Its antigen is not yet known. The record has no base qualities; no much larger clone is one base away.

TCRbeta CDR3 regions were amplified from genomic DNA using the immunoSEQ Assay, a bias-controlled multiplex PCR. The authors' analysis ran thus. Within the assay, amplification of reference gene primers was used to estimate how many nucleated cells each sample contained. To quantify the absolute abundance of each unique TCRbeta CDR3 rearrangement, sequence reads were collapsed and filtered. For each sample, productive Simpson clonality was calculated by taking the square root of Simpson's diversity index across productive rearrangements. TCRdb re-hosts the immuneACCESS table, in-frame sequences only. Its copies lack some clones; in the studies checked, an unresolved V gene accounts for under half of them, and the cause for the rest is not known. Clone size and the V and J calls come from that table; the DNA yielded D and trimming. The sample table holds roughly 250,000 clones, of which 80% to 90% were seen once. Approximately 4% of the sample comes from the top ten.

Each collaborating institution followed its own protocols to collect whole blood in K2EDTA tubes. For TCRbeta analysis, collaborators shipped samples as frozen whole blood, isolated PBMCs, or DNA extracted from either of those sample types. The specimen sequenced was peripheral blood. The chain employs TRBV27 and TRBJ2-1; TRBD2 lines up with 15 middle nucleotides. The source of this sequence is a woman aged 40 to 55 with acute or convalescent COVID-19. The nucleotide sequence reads TGTGCCAGCAGTCCCTGGACTAGCGGGGGGGCCTACAATGAGCAGTTCTTC. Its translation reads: CASSPWTSGGAYNEQFF.